The 18 T cell receptor beta chains presented below share a single source sample, sequenced in a study of shared clonotypes between healthy human individuals. TCRdb's copy holds only in-frame clones and misses some; the assay was immunoSEQ multiplex PCR. The sample has some 800,000 clones; 92% are singletons. Naive CD8 populations comprised CD45RO-negative cells positively selected for CCR7, excluding terminally differentiated effector memory CD45RA+ cells. Sequenced sample: naive CD8+ T cells sorted from blood. All receptors come from a man aged 30 to 45 in good health.

V gene TRBV27 combines with J gene TRBJ2-7; unclear D gene. The V gene lost 5 bases and the J gene lost 3 bases, with 17 bases spanning the gap. The germline CDR1 and CDR2 sequences are MNHEY and SMNVEV (reference sequence). The CDR3 extends over 15 amino acids. The CDR3 protein is CASSPKTPTYYEQYF. CDR3 nucleotide sequence: TGTGCCAGCAGTCCCAAGACACCAACTTACTACGAGCAGTACTTC.

The J gene is TRBJ1-1, the V gene TRBV9; D is uncertain. This CDR3 comprises 14 residues. V gave up 1 base and J gave up 0 bases, with 7 bases separating them. Germline CDR1 and CDR2: SGDLS and YYNGEE. CDR3 residues: CASSVLEMNTEAFF. The CDR3 nucleotides are TGTGCCAGCAGCGTACTAGAGATGAACACTGAAGCTTTCTTT.

The chain joins TRBV5-4 to TRBJ2-5; D is unresolved. Trimming took off 4 bases at V and 5 bases at J, with 15 bases between the two ends. The CDR3 spans 14 residues. Germline lookup yields CDR1 SGHNT and CDR2 YYREEE (reference sequence). The CDR3 reads CASSPRSPRETQYF. In nucleotides, the CDR3 is TGTGCCAGCAGCCCGCGAAGTCCTCGGGAGACCCAGTACTTC.

This sequence joins TRBV9 and TRBJ2-7; either TRBD1 or TRBD2 may fit D (6 bases each). Trimming shortened V by 0 bases and J by 2 bases, and 12 bases separated the two germline ends. CDR1 is SGDLS, CDR2 YYNGEE, per germline. The CDR3 length is 15 residues. CDR3 DNA: TGTGCCAGCAGCGTAGATTGGGGGGCCCCCTACGAGCAGTACTTC. Its translation: CASSVDWGAPYEQYF. The full variable domain, in which reference TRBV9 and TRBJ2-7 provide the parts outside the CDR3, is DSGVTQTPKHLITATGQRVTLRCSPRSGDLSVYWYQQSLDQGLQFLIQYYNGEERAKGNILERFSAQQFPDLHSELNLSSLELGDSALYFCASSVDWGAPYEQYFGPGTRLTVT.

The V gene is TRBV29-1, the J gene TRBJ2-1; 7 bases agree with TRBD2. The CDR3 is 15 amino acids. With 3 bases clipped from V and 2 bases from J, the junction kept 7 bases outside the gene matches. The germline V gene has CDR1 SQVTM and CDR2 ANQGSEA. CDR3 sequence reads: CSVDGGRRPYNEQFF. In nucleotides, the CDR3 is TGCAGCGTTGATGGCGGGAGACGCCCCTACAATGAGCAGTTCTTC.

J is TRBJ2-1 and V is TRBV7-3, with TRBD1 matching over 9 bases. Germline V lookup: CDR1 SGHTA, CDR2 FQGTGA. The J segment lost 9 bases and the V segment lost 1 base, leaving 13 bases of the junction unmatched. The CDR3 is 17 amino acids. CDR3 in DNA: TGTGCCAGCAGCTTAATGGTTGGGGAACAGGGGGCGGTTGAGCAGTTCTTC. Translating it yields CASSLMVGEQGAVEQFF.

V and J are TRBV27 and TRBJ2-5; no definite D call. Germline CDR1 reads MNHEY; CDR2 reads SMNVEV (reference sequence). Trimming removed 4 bases at V and 2 bases at J, with 17 bases between. There are 16 residues in the CDR3. The CDR3 protein is CASSYLGERIQETQYF. The DNA for the CDR3 is TGTGCCAGCAGTTATCTAGGAGAGAGGATTCAAGAGACCCAGTACTTC.

CDR3 protein: CASSARPGRINYGYTF. In DNA form, the CDR3 reads TGTGCCAGCAGTGCCAGACCGGGACGGATAAACTATGGCTACACCTTC. The rearrangement links TRBV28 to TRBJ1-2; weak D call: TRBD1 (5 bases). Trimming left V 5 bases short and J 2 bases short, with 18 bases between. This CDR3 spans 16 amino acids. Germline CDR1 is MDHEN and CDR2 is SYDVKM.

This clone has only one observation. The DNA for the CDR3 is TGTGCCAGCACGATCGGCCGGGCCATTATACGGAATGAAAAACTGTTTTTT. Amino acids: CASTIGRAIIRNEKLFF. The chain is built from TRBV5-5 and TRBJ1-4, with D hard to call. V lost 6 bases and J 5 bases, leaving 23 bases between the germline ends. Germline V gene data show CDR1 as SGHKS and CDR2 as YYEKEE (reference sequence). The CDR3 spans 17 residues.

This chain joins TRBV7-9 and TRBJ2-1; D is undetermined. The germline V gene has CDR1 SEHNR and CDR2 FQNEAQ (reference sequence). Deletions cut 3 bases from V and 1 base from J, with 7 bases between. The CDR3 length is 14 residues. The CDR3 reads CASSFDFSYNEQFF. In DNA form, the CDR3 reads TGTGCCAGCAGCTTTGACTTTTCCTACAATGAGCAGTTCTTC.

The chain employs TRBV19 and TRBJ2-7; D unresolved. Trimming took 10 bases from V and 3 from J, leaving 10 bases between them. CDR3 size: 11 residues. CDR1 LNHDA and CDR2 SQIVND come from the germline V gene (reference sequence). The CDR3 region is CATQIGYEQYF. In DNA form, the CDR3 reads TGTGCCACCCAAATAGGCTACGAGCAGTACTTC.

V is TRBV2 and J is TRBJ2-7; D may be TRBD1 (6 bases). This CDR3 is 14 amino acids long. Germline V lookup: CDR1 SNHLY, CDR2 FYNNEI. The V gene lost 3 bases and the J gene lost 2 bases, with 11 bases spanning the gap. DNA of the CDR3: TGTGCCAGCAGTGAGGCCGGGACAACCTACGAGCAGTACTTC. Translated: CASSEAGTTYEQYF.

This chain joins TRBV27 and TRBJ2-3, with 7 bases identical to TRBD2. The CDR3 extends over 15 amino acids. Germline CDR1 and CDR2: MNHEY and SMNVEV (reference sequence). V was clipped by 5 bases and J by 3 bases; unmatched bases: 8. The chain's CDR3 is CASSRTWGGTDTQYF. The CDR3 region has the DNA TGTGCCAGCAGTAGAACATGGGGGGGGACAGATACGCAGTATTTT.

The chain couples TRBV10-2 to TRBJ2-7; 9 bases align to TRBD1. The CDR3 has 14 amino acids. Germline assignment: CDR1 WSHSY and CDR2 SAAADI. The J segment lost 4 bases and the V segment lost 6 bases, leaving 7 bases of the junction unmatched. The CDR3 bases are TGCGCCAGCAGCCTCCGGGACAGGGCTTACGAGCAGTACTTC. Amino acids: CASSLRDRAYEQYF.

The CDR3 protein is CASSSPTSGSYEQYF. Here the CDR3 DNA reads TGTGCCAGCAGTTCGCCAACTAGCGGGAGCTACGAGCAGTACTTC. The V gene is TRBV27, the J gene TRBJ2-7, with TRBD2 matching over 11 bases. The J segment lost 3 bases and the V segment lost 4 bases, leaving 5 bases of the junction unmatched. Germline V CDR1 and CDR2: MNHEY, SMNVEV (reference sequence). The CDR3 is made up of 15 amino acids.

Remarks on this clone: This CDR3 is also generated by other DNA sequences in the sample. V usage is TRBV5-1 and J usage is TRBJ2-7; possibly TRBD1 for D (5 bases). V shed 0 bases and J shed 2 bases, with 9 bases lying between them. The CDR3 covers 14 residues. Looked up from germline, CDR1 is SGHRS and CDR2 is YFSETQ. This chain's CDR3 is CASSLAQGAYEQYF. CDR3 DNA sequence: TGCGCCAGCAGCTTGGCTCAGGGCGCCTACGAGCAGTACTTC.

J is TRBJ1-2 and V is TRBV5-1; possibly TRBD1 for D (5 bases). V lost 0 bases to trimming and J lost 4 bases, with 13 bases between them. This CDR3 is 15 amino acids long. Germline V gene data show CDR1 as SGHRS and CDR2 as YFSETQ. The CDR3 loop is CASSLGVGGSYGYTF. CDR3 in DNA: TGCGCCAGCAGCTTGGGGGTCGGGGGAAGCTATGGCTACACCTTC.

CDR3: CASSFLAGYNEQFF. CDR3 sequence (DNA): TGTGCCAGCAGTTTCCTAGCGGGGTACAATGAGCAGTTCTTC. This chain connects TRBV27 to TRBJ2-1; 9 nucleotides agree with TRBD2. Looked up from germline, CDR1 is MNHEY and CDR2 is SMNVEV (reference sequence). The CDR3 consists of 14 residues. The V and J ends lost 3 bases and 4 bases, in that order; junction bases with no gene match: 1.